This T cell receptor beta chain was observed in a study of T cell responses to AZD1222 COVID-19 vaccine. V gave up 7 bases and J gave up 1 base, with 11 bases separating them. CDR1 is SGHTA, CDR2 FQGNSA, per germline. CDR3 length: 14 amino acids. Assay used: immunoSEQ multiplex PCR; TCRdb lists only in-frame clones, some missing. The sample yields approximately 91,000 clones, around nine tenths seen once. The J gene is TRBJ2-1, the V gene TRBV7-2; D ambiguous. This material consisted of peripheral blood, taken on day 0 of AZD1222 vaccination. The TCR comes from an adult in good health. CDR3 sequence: CASNSYGSYNEQFF. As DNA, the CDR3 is TGTGCCAGCAATTCCTATGGTTCCTACAATGAGCAGTTCTTC.